One and the same sample provided the 20 T cell receptor beta chains below, sequenced in a study of blood T cell repertoires in COVID-19. Using immunoSEQ multiplex PCR, the repertoire was profiled, and TCRdb retains in-frame clones only, with some absent. The sample yields tens of thousands of clones, roughly nine tenths seen once. Sample: peripheral blood. The receptor source for this set is a woman in her seventies with acute or convalescent COVID-19.

CDR3: CASSLTGQTGETQYF. The CDR3 DNA reads TGTGCCAGCAGCTTGACAGGCCAGACGGGAGAGACCCAGTACTTC. The chain joins TRBV5-4 to TRBJ2-5; TRBD1 might be the D (5 bases). There are 15 residues in the CDR3. In germline, CDR1 is SGHNT, CDR2 YYREEE (reference sequence). Deletions cut 1 base from V and 4 bases from J, with 14 bases between.

V gene TRBV5-1 combines with J gene TRBJ1-4, with D possibly matching TRBD1 (5 bases). The CDR3 spans 17 residues. From germline, CDR1 is SGHRS and CDR2 YFSETQ. V was clipped by 5 bases and J by 1 base, with 18 bases between them. This CDR3 is CASRQSGTKGTNEKLFF. CDR3 nucleotides: TGCGCCAGCAGACAATCCGGGACTAAGGGAACTAATGAAAAACTGTTTTTT.

The chain carries TRBV6-5 and TRBJ2-5; 10 nucleotides align to TRBD1. From germline, CDR1 is MNHEY and CDR2 SVGAGI. The CDR3 totals 15 residues. The junction had 11 bases not matched to a gene; V was cut back by 6 bases and J by 7 bases. CDR3 in DNA: TGTGCCAGCAGCCGGGACAGGGGATTATCGGGGACCCAGTACTTC. Translation: CASSRDRGLSGTQYF.

The chain recombines TRBV13 with TRBJ2-5, with a weak D call TRBD1 (6 bases). Trimming shortened V by 10 bases and J by 5 bases, and 17 bases separated the two germline ends. The CDR3 has 13 amino acids. Germline loops: CDR1 PRHDT, CDR2 FYEKMQ (reference sequence). The CDR3 spells CATENRVGETQYF. The CDR3 DNA reads TGTGCCACCGAGAACAGGGTAGGGGAGACCCAGTACTTC. The complete variable domain, with remaining parts taken from reference TRBV13 and TRBJ2-5, reads AAGVIQSPRHLIKEKRETATLKCYPIPRHDTVYWYQQGPGQDPQFLISFYEKMQSDKGSIPDRFSAQQFSDYHSELNMSSLELGDSALYFCATENRVGETQYFGPGTRLLVL.

This rearrangement joins TRBV5-4 to TRBJ1-4; 8 bases are shared with TRBD1. With 3 bases clipped from V and 5 bases from J, the junction kept 3 bases outside the gene matches. CDR3 size: 14 residues. From germline, CDR1 is SGHNT and CDR2 YYREEE (reference sequence). CDR3 amino acids: CASSWGQANEKLFF. CDR3 DNA sequence: TGTGCCAGCAGCTGGGGACAGGCAAATGAAAAACTGTTTTTT.

The chain uses TRBV2 and TRBJ1-6; perhaps TRBD1 as D (5 bases). The CDR3 runs to 17 residues. V lost 5 bases and J lost 7, with 21 bases in between. The germline gives CDR1 SNHLY, CDR2 FYNNEI. CDR3 sequence reads: CASSFPPGGGMNSPLHF. CDR3 nucleotide sequence: TGTGCCAGCAGTTTCCCCCCGGGGGGGGGAATGAATTCACCCCTCCACTTT.

V is TRBV24-1 and J is TRBJ2-5, with 8 bases lining up with TRBD2. From germline, CDR1 is KGHDR and CDR2 SFDVKD. This CDR3 region has 15 residues. V was clipped by 3 bases and J by 0 bases; unmatched bases: 2. The CDR3 nucleotides are TGTGCCACCAGTGATCGGCGGGGGGACCAAGAGACCCAGTACTTC. This sequence encodes CATSDRRGDQETQYF.

The genes are TRBV6-1 and TRBJ1-2, with a weak D call TRBD1 (6 bases). Trimming pared 2 bases from V and 8 bases from J, leaving 27 bases between. The germline gives CDR1 MNHNS, CDR2 SASEGT. This CDR3 is 18 amino acids long. The CDR3 DNA sequence: TGTGCCAGCAGTGAAAATTCTCTTGTGTCAGGGGCGCAGCGAGGCTACACCTTC. Amino acids: CASSENSLVSGAQRGYTF.

The chain is built from TRBV7-2 and TRBJ1-1, with D tentatively TRBD1 (6 bases). Germline CDR1 and CDR2: SGHTA and FQGNSA. The CDR3 loop spans 15 amino acids. V was clipped by 1 base and J by 5 bases, with 14 bases between them. In DNA form, the CDR3 reads TGTGCCAGCAGCTTAGGAGGGGGTGGAAAAACTGAAGCTTTCTTT. It is translated as CASSLGGGGKTEAFF.

The chain joins TRBV24-1 to TRBJ2-3, with 9 nucleotides matching TRBD1. The V segment lost 9 bases and the J segment 4 bases; nucleotides outside the gene matches: 13. Germline V gene lookup returns CDR1 KGHDR and CDR2 SFDVKD. This CDR3 has 16 amino acids. The CDR3 spells CATEVTGTGKADTQYF. The CDR3 DNA sequence: TGTGCCACCGAAGTCACCGGGACAGGGAAGGCAGATACGCAGTATTTT.

The rearrangement joins TRBV3-1 (or the pseudogene TRBV3-2) to TRBJ1-2; 8 nucleotides line up with TRBD1. Germline CDR1 is LGHDT and CDR2 is YNNKEL (reference sequence). The CDR3 is 16 amino acids. Trimming took 3 bases from V and 7 from J; bases not matched to a gene: 13. In DNA, the CDR3 is TGTGCCAGCAGCCAGTCCTCTTCCCAGGGGGCGGGTGGCTACACCTTC. It is translated as CASSQSSSQGAGGYTF.

The V call is TRBV5-4, the J call TRBJ2-2, with a tentative D call TRBD2 (5 bases). Germline V gene sequence: CDR1 SGHNT, CDR2 YYREEE (reference sequence). This CDR3 is built from 14 residues. V lost 3 bases and J lost 2, with 8 bases in between. In DNA, the CDR3 is TGTGCCAGCAGCTCCGGGATCAACACCGGGGAGCTGTTTTTT. Amino acid sequence: CASSSGINTGELFF. The full variable domain, its missing parts supplied by reference TRBV5-4 and TRBJ2-2, is ETGVTQSPTHLIKTRGQQVTLRCSSQSGHNTVSWYQQALGQGPQFIFQYYREEENGRGNFPPRFSGLQFPNYSSELNVNALELDDSALYLCASSSGINTGELFFGEGSRLTVL.

V and J are TRBV14 and TRBJ1-3; 8 nucleotides match TRBD1. J gave up 2 bases and V 4 bases, and 4 bases lay outside the gene matches. The germline CDR1 and CDR2 sequences are SGHDN and FVKESK. The CDR3 runs to 15 residues. DNA for the CDR3: TGTGCCAGCAGCCCAAAACAGGGGGCTGGAAACACCATATATTTT. It yields the protein CASSPKQGAGNTIYF.

The genes are TRBV6-6 and TRBJ2-5; tentative D call: TRBD1 (6 bases). Trimming left V 6 bases short and J 3 bases short, with 17 bases between. The CDR3 totals 15 residues. Germline values: CDR1 MNHNY, CDR2 SVGAGI (reference sequence). The CDR3: CASRDPPAGEETQYF. CDR3 sequence (DNA): TGTGCCAGCAGAGACCCCCCGGCAGGGGAAGAGACCCAGTACTTC.

The sample holds one count of this clone. The genes are TRBV7-2 and TRBJ2-3; a weak D match, TRBD2 (6 bases). CDR1 is SGHTA, CDR2 FQGNSA, per germline. Trimming took off 9 bases at V and 6 bases at J, with 13 bases between the two ends. The CDR3 covers 12 residues. CDR3 coding DNA: TGTGCCAGTAGGAGGGCCTCGGATACGCAGTATTTT. Its protein is CASRRASDTQYF.

The chain employs TRBV19 and TRBJ2-1; 11 positions agree with TRBD1. Germline V gives CDR1 LNHDA, CDR2 SQIVND (reference sequence). This CDR3 is 15 amino acids long. With 6 bases clipped from V and 7 bases from J, the junction kept 8 bases outside the gene matches. The CDR3 protein is CASSRWGTGGNEQFF. The CDR3 nucleotides are TGTGCCAGTAGCCGATGGGGGACAGGGGGGAATGAGCAGTTCTTC.

V and J are TRBV7-6 and TRBJ2-2, with 7 bases aligning to TRBD2. Germline CDR1 is SGHVS and CDR2 is FNYEAQ. The CDR3 length is 15 residues. V gave up 0 bases and J gave up 6 bases; unmatched junction bases: 4. This chain's CDR3 is CASSLAGGVAGELFF. In nucleotides, the CDR3 is TGTGCCAGCAGCTTAGCTGGGGGGGTCGCCGGGGAGCTGTTTTTT.

In its sample, this clone was seen a few times. The chain couples TRBV28 to TRBJ1-2; D not certain. CDR1 and CDR2 (germline): MDHEN, SYDVKM. Trimming pared 4 bases from V and 8 bases from J, leaving 11 bases between. The CDR3 totals 12 residues. The CDR3 sequence: CASSSLSRGYTF. The CDR3 DNA reads TGTGCCAGCAGTTCTCTCTCGCGGGGCTACACCTTC.

This chain connects TRBV5-4 to TRBJ2-3; D is unclear. Between the trimmed V and J ends, which lost 0 bases and 0 bases, there was a span of 5 bases. Looked up from germline, CDR1 is SGHNT and CDR2 is YYREEE (reference sequence). The CDR3 runs 14 residues. CDR3 DNA sequence: TGTGCCAGCAGCTTGGGGCCGAGCACAGATACGCAGTATTTT. Amino acids: CASSLGPSTDTQYF.

The chain couples TRBV6-5 to TRBJ2-7; 9 positions match TRBD1. V was clipped by 2 bases and J by 2 bases; unmatched bases: 4. The CDR3 has 15 amino acids. Germline assignment: CDR1 MNHEY and CDR2 SVGAGI. The CDR3 here is CASSYPGTGPYEQYF. In DNA, the CDR3 is TGTGCCAGCAGTTACCCCGGGACAGGGCCCTACGAGCAGTACTTC.